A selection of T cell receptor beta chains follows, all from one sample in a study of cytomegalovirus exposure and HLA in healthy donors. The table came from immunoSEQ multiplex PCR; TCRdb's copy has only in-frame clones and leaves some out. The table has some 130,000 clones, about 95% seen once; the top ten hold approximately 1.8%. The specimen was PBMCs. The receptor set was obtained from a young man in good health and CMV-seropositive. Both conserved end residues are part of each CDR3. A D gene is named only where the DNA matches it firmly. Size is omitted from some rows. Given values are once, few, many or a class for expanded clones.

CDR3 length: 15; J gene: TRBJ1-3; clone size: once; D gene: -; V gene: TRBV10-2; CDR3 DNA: TGCGCCAGCCAAACCGGGACAAGCTCTGGAAACACCATATATTTT; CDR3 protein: CASQTGTSSGNTIYF
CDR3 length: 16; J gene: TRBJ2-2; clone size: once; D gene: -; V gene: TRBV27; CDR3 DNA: TGTGCCAGCAGTTTGTCGACACCCTCGAACACCGGGGAGCTGTTTTTT; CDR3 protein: CASSLSTPSNTGELFF
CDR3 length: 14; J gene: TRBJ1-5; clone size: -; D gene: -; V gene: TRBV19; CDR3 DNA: TGTGCCAGTAGTATTGGCAGGGGTAATCAGCCCCAGCATTTT; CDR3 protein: CASSIGRGNQPQHF
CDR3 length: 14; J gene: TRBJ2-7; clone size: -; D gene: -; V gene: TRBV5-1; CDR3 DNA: TGCGCCAGCAGCTTGTCAAGCGAATTGCGGGAGCAGTACTTC; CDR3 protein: CASSLSSELREQYF
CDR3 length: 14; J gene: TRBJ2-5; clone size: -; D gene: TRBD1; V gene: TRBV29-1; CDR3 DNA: TGCAGCGTTGAAGCCGGGACAGGGTGGGAGACCCAGTACTTC; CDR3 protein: CSVEAGTGWETQYF
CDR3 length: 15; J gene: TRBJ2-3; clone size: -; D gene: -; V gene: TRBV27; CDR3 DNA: TGTGCCAGCAGTTTTAGTTGGGAGAGCGGGCGTACGCAGTATTTT; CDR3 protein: CASSFSWESGRTQYF
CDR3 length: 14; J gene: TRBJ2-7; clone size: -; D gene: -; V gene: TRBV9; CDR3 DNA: TGTGCCAGCAGCGTAGTACTAACCTCCTACGAGCAGTACTTC; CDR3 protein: CASSVVLTSYEQYF
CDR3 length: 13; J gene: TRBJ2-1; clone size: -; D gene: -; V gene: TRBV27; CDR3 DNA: TGTGCCAGCAGTTTTGGCAGATACAATGAGCAGTTCTTC; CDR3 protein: CASSFGRYNEQFF
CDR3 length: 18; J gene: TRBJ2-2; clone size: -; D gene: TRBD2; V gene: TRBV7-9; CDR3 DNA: TGTGCCAGCAGCCCGATTGGGCGGGAGGGCCATTACACCGGGGAGCTGTTTTTT; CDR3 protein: CASSPIGREGHYTGELFF
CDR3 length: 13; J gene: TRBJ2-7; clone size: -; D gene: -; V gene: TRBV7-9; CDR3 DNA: TGTGCCAGCAGCTTAGTAGGGGCGATTGAGCAGTACTTC; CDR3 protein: CASSLVGAIEQYF
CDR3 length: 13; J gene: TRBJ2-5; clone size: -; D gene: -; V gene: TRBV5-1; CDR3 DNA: TGCGCCAGCGGCTTGATCGGCCAAGAGACCCAGTACTTC; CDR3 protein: CASGLIGQETQYF
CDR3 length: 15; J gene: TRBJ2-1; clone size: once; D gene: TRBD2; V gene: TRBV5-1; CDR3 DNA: TGCGCCAGCAGCGGGGCGGGGGTCGCCTACAATGAGCAGTTCTTC; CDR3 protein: CASSGAGVAYNEQFF
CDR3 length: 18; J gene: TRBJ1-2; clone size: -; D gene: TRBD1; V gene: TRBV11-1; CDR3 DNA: TGTGCCAGCAGCTCATGGGGGACAGCAACAACTCCCGACTATGGCTACACCTTC; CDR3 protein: CASSSWGTATTPDYGYTF
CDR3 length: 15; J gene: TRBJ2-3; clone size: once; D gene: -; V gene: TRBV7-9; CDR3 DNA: TGTGCCAGCAGCTCCCCGACAAGCCTCACAGATACGCAGTATTTT; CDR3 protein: CASSSPTSLTDTQYF
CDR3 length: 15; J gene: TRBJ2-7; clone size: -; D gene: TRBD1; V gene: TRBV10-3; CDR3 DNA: TGTGCCATCAGGGAGGACAGGGGGGACTTGGAGGAGCAGTACTTC; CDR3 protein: CAIREDRGDLEEQYF
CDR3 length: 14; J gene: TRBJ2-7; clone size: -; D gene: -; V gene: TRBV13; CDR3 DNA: TGTGCCAGCAGCCAGCGGGTGCGGCCCTACGAGCAGTACTTC; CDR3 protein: CASSQRVRPYEQYF
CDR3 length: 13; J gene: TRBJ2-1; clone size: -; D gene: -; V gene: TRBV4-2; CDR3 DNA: TGTGCCAGCAGCCAAGGCAGCGGCAATGAGCAGTTCTTC; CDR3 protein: CASSQGSGNEQFF
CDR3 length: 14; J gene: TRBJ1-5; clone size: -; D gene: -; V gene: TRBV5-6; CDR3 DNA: TGTGCCAGCAGCTTGGGCGAAAGAAATCAGCCCCAGCATTTT; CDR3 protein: CASSLGERNQPQHF
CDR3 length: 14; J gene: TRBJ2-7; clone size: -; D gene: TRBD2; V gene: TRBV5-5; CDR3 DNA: TGTGCCAGCAGCTTGGTCCGGGAGGGGTACGAGCAGTACTTC; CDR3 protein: CASSLVREGYEQYF
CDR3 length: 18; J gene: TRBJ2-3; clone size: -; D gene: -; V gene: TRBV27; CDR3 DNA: TGTGCCAGCAGTTGGGGACAAGGGCCGGGTCCTAGCACAAGTACGCAGTATTTT; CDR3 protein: CASSWGQGPGPSTSTQYF
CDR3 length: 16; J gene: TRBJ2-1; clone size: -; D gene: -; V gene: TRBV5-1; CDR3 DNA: TGCGCCAGCAGTCCTAACGACGGGAGCTCCTACAATGAGCAGTTCTTC; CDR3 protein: CASSPNDGSSYNEQFF
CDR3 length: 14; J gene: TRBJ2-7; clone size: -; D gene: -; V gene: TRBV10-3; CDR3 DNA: TGTGCCATCACCCACGGGCAGGGCTCCTACGAGCAGTACTTC; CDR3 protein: CAITHGQGSYEQYF
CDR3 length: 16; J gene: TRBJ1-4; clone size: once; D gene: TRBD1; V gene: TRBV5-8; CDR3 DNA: TGTGCCAGCAGCTTGGGGCCCGCCAGGGGGAATGAAAAACTGTTTTTT; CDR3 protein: CASSLGPARGNEKLFF
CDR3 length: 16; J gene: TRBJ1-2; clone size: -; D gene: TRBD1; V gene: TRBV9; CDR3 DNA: TGTGCCAGCAGCGTGGGACAGGTGGGTTATAACTATGGCTACACCTTC; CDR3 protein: CASSVGQVGYNYGYTF
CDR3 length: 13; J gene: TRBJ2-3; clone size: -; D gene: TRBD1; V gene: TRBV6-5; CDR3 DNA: TGTGCCAGCAGGAGGACAGGGCGGTATACGCAGTATTTT; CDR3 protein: CASRRTGRYTQYF
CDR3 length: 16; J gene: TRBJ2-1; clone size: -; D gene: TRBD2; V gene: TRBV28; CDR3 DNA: TGTGCCAGCAGTTTCGGGGGGAGGGAACCCTACAATGAGCAGTTCTTC; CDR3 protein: CASSFGGREPYNEQFF
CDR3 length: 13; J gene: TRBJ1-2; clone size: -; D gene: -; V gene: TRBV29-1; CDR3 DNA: TGCAGCGCCACTCAGGGATCGACAAATGGCTACACCTTC; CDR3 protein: CSATQGSTNGYTF
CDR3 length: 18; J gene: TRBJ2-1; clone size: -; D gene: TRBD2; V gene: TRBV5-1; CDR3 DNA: TGCGCCAGCAGCCCCTCGGGACTAGCGGGAGGGTCCTACAATGAGCAGTTCTTC; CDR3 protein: CASSPSGLAGGSYNEQFF
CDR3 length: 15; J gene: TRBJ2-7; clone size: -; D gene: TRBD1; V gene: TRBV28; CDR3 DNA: TGTGCCAGCAGACAACCGGGACAGGGGGCCCACGAGCAGTACTTC; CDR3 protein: CASRQPGQGAHEQYF
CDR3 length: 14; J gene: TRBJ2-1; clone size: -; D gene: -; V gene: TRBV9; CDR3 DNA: TGTGCCAGCAGCCCGTATTCAGGAGGAGATGAGCAGTTCTTC; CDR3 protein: CASSPYSGGDEQFF
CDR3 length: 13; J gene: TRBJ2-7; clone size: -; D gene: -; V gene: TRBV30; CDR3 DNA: TGTGCCTGGACCGGGACACTGTCCTACGAGCAGTACTTC; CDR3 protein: CAWTGTLSYEQYF
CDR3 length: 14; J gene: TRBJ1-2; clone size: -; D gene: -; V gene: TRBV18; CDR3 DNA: TGTGCCAGCTCAGACCGGTACAGGCACTATGGCTACACCTTC; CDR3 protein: CASSDRYRHYGYTF
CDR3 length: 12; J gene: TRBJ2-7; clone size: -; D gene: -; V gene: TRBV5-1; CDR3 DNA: TGCGCCAGCAGCCTTCAGGGCTACGAGCAGTACTTC; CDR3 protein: CASSLQGYEQYF
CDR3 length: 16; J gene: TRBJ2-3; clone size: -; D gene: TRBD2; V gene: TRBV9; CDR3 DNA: TGTGCCAGCAGCGTAGACAGCGGGATAACACGAGGTACGCAGTATTTT; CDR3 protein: CASSVDSGITRGTQYF
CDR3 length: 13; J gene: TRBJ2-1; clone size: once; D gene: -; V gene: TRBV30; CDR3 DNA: TGTGCCTGGAGTTCCGGGTCAGACAATGAGCAGTTCTTC; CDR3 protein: CAWSSGSDNEQFF
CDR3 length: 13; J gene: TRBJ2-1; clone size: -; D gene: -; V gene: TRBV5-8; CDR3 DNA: TGTGCCAGCAGCTGGACCAACCGGGGTGCGCAGTTCTTC; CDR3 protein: CASSWTNRGAQFF
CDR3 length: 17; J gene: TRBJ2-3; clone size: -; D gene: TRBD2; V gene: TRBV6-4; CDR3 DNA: TGTGCCAGCAGTGACCGGGGACTAGCGGGAGTCACAGATACGCAGTATTTT; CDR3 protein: CASSDRGLAGVTDTQYF
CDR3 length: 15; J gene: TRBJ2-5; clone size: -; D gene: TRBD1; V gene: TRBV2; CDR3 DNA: TGTGCCAGCAGTGTGGACAGGGGATATGAAGAGACCCAGTACTTC; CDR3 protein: CASSVDRGYEETQYF
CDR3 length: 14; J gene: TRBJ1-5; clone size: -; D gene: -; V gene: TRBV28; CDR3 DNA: TGTGCCAGCAGTTTTGCGGCGGAGGAGTGGCCCCAGCATTTT; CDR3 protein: CASSFAAEEWPQHF
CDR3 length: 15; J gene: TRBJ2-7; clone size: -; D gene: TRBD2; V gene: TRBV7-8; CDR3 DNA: TGTGCCAGCAGCCTAGGGACTAGCGGGACCTACGAGCAGTACTTC; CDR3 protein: CASSLGTSGTYEQYF
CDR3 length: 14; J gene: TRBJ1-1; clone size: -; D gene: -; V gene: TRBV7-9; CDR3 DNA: TGTGCCAGCAGCTTAGTACGAGTCTTCACTGAAGCTTTCTTT; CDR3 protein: CASSLVRVFTEAFF
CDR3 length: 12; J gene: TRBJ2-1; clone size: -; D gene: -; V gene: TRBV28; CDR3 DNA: TGTGCCAGCAGCCCACCCGGGGTTGAGCAGTTCTTC; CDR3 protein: CASSPPGVEQFF
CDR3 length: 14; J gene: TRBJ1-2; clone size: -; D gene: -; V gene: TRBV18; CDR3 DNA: TGTGCCAGCTCACCACCGGCAGGGTACCATGGCTACACCTTC; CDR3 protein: CASSPPAGYHGYTF
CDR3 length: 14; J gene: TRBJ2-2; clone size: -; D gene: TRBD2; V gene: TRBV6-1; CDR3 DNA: TGTGCCAGCAGCGGGACTAGCGTCACCGGGGAGCTGTTTTTT; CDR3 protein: CASSGTSVTGELFF
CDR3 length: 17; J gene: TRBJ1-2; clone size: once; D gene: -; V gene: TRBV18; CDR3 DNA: TGTGCCAGCTCACCACCGGATGGTCAGGGTTTTTTCTATGGCTACACCTTC; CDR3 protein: CASSPPDGQGFFYGYTF